This T cell receptor (beta chain) was captured by sequencing in a study of CD8 T cells in ankylosing spondylitis. Regarding the study as a whole: Seemingly characteristic of ankylosing spondylitis blood was a TCR beta motif consisting of several highly homologous variants. Disease-linked clones reportedly showed significant enrichment in matched ankylosing spondylitis synovial fluid.

TCRdb processed the 5' RACE reads anew with MiXCR; each CDR3 protein has one entry. The sample comprises 300,000 to 350,000 distinct CDR3 sequences, around 20% of which are singletons, and approximately 3.7% rests with the top ten. Germline CDR1 LNHDA, CDR2 SQIVND (reference sequence). The CDR3 length is 14 residues. V was clipped by 8 bases and J by 4 bases, with 17 bases between them. This clonotype was counted between two and nine times. The antigen is undetermined. The receptor's source is a female donor with ankylosing spondylitis or in good health (not recorded which). This chain joins TRBV19 and TRBJ1-2; D unresolved. Sequencing was done on a sample of blood, either unsorted or a sorted T cell fraction (not recorded which). The CDR3 DNA reads as TGTGCCAGTTCCAGACCTCAGGACGTCTATGGCTACACCTTC. It yields the protein CASSRPQDVYGYTF.